This T cell receptor (beta chain) is drawn from a study of cytomegalovirus exposure and HLA in healthy donors. Whole-study results and caveats: TCR beta sequences numbering around 15,000 were associated with HLA alleles at 0.05 false discovery rate in a later analysis.

Comment on this clone: The antigen remains undetermined.

PCR was performed using 60 Vbeta and 13 Jbeta primers. Some clones are missing from TCRdb's copy, which holds only in-frame ones; the method was immunoSEQ multiplex PCR. The sample lists roughly 55,000 clones, 65% to 80% seen once, with less than 3% in the top ten. V lost 5 bases to trimming and J lost 10 bases, with 24 bases between them. The CDR3 sequence is 16 residues long. The V gene's germline CDR1 is SGHTA and CDR2 FQGTGA. Each of the donors was a healthy bone marrow donor. The chain couples TRBV7-3 to TRBJ2-1, with D uncertain. The sequenced sample consisted of PBMCs. The receptor was isolated from a female donor in good health and CMV-seronegative. As DNA, the CDR3 is TGTGCCAGCAGCCCCCCTGGCAGATCCCAGCAGGAAGAGCAGTTCTTC. Translation gives CASSPPGRSQQEEQFF.